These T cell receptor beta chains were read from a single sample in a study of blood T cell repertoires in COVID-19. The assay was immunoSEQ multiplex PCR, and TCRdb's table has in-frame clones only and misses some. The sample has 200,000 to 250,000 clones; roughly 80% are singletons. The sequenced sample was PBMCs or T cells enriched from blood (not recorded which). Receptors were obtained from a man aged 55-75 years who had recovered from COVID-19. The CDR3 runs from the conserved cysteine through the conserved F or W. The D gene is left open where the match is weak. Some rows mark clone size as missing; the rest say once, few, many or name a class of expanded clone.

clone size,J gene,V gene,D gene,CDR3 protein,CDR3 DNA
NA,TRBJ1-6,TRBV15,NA,CATSRASNNSPLHF,TGTGCCACCAGCAGGGCAAGTAATAATTCACCCCTCCACTTT
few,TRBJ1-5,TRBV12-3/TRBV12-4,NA,CASSLGQAQPQHF,TGTGCCAGCAGTTTAGGACAGGCTCAGCCCCAGCATTTT
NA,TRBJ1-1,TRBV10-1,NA,CASSAGNTEAFF,TGCGCCAGCAGTGCGGGGAACACTGAAGCTTTCTTT
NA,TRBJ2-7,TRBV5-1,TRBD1,CASSLLSTGGEQYF,TGCGCCAGCAGCTTGTTGAGCACAGGGGGCGAGCAGTACTTC
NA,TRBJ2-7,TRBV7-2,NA,CASSLARDMGEQYF,TGTGCCAGCAGCTTAGCCCGGGATATGGGGGAGCAGTACTTC
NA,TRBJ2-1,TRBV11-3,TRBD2,CASSLDGTSGGYNEQFF,TGTGCCAGCAGCTTAGACGGGACTAGCGGGGGGTACAATGAGCAGTTCTTC
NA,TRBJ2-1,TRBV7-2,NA,CASSLLFEQFF,TGTGCCAGCAGCTTACTTTTTGAGCAGTTCTTC
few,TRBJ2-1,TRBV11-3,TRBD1,CASSARDRGSYNEQFF,TGTGCCAGCAGCGCCCGGGACAGGGGCTCCTACAATGAGCAGTTCTTC
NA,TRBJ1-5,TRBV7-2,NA,CASSLALGGSQPQHF,TGTGCCAGCAGCTTAGCGTTGGGGGGAAGTCAGCCCCAGCATTTT
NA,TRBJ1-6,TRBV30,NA,CAWSVRGANNSPLHF,TGTGCCTGGAGTGTACGAGGTGCCAATAATTCACCCCTCCACTTT
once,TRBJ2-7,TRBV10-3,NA,CAISEAATGTYEQYF,TGTGCCATCAGTGAGGCCGCAACAGGGACCTACGAGCAGTACTTC
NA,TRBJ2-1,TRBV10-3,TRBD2,CAISEAPGLLSYNEQFF,TGTGCCATCAGTGAGGCTCCGGGACTACTCTCCTACAATGAGCAGTTCTTC
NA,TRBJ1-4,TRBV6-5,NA,CASGRTVLNEKLFF,TGTGCCAGCGGGCGGACAGTCCTTAATGAAAAACTGTTTTTT
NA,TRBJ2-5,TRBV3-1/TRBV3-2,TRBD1,CASSPRGTGVRSSSETQYF,TGTGCCAGCAGCCCTCGCGGGACAGGGGTTCGGAGTAGTTCAGAGACCCAGTACTTC
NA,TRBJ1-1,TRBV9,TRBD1,CASSPRMGQGAGEAFF,TGTGCCAGCAGCCCAAGGATGGGGCAGGGGGCTGGGGAAGCTTTCTTT
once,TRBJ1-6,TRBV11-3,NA,CASSPPGTPYNSPLHF,TGTGCCAGCAGCCCACCGGGGACACCTTATAATTCACCCCTCCACTTT
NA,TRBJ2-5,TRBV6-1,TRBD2,CASSEGGGEQETQYF,TGTGCCAGCAGTGAGGGGGGGGGAGAACAAGAGACCCAGTACTTC
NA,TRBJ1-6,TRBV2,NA,CASSDWLSNSPLHF,TGTGCCAGCAGTGATTGGCTGTCAAATTCACCCCTCCACTTT
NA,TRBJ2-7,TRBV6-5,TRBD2,CASSYGRGGSYEQYF,TGTGCCAGCAGTTACGGGCGGGGGGGATCCTACGAGCAGTACTTC
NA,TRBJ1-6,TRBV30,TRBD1,CAWGGQGDGSPLHF,TGTGCCTGGGGAGGACAGGGGGATGGTTCACCCCTCCACTTT
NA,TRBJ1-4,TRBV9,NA,CASSVALQSDEKLFF,TGTGCCAGCAGCGTAGCTCTACAGTCTGACGAAAAACTGTTTTTT
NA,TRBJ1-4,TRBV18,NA,CASSLKPGTRTHEKLFF,TGTGCCAGCTCACTCAAACCCGGGACACGGACCCATGAAAAACTGTTTTTT
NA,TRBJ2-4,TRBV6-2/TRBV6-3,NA,CASSYGARGSTQYF,TGTGCCAGCAGTTACGGGGCAAGGGGGAGCACTCAGTACTTC
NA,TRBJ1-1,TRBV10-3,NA,CAISGMSGQNEAFF,TGTGCCATCAGTGGAATGTCTGGGCAGAATGAAGCTTTCTTT
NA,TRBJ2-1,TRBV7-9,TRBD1,CASSSGTGDNNEQFF,TGTGCCAGCAGCTCCGGGACAGGGGACAACAATGAGCAGTTCTTC
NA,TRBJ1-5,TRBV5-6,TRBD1,CASSSRDSSNQPQHF,TGTGCCAGCAGCTCTCGGGACAGTAGCAATCAGCCCCAGCATTTT
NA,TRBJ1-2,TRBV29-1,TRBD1,CSVGRGTVSYGYTF,TGCAGCGTTGGCCGAGGGACAGTTAGCTATGGCTACACCTTC
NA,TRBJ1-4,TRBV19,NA,CASSTGGPGAWQEKLFF,TGTGCCAGTAGTACCGGCGGGCCAGGGGCATGGCAGGAAAAACTGTTTTTT
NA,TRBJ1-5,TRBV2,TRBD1,CASAYRTGISQPQHF,TGTGCCAGCGCTTATAGGACAGGGATTAGTCAGCCCCAGCATTTT
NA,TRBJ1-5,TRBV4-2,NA,CASSQEQGRDQPQHF,TGTGCCAGCAGCCAAGAGCAGGGGAGGGATCAGCCCCAGCATTTT
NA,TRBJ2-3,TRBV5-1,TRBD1,CASSTLTGQTQYF,TGCGCCAGCAGCACCTTGACAGGGCAAACGCAGTATTTT
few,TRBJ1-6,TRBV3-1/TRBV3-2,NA,CASRRTQDFNSPLHF,TGTGCCAGCAGACGCACACAGGATTTTAATTCACCCCTCCACTTT
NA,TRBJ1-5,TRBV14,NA,CASSPRVDQPQHF,TGTGCCAGCAGCCCCAGGGTAGATCAGCCCCAGCATTTT
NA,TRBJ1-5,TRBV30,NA,CAWSVSGNGPQHF,TGTGCCTGGAGTGTTTCCGGGAATGGGCCCCAGCATTTT
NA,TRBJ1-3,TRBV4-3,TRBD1,CASSKGGQGAGNTIYF,TGCGCCAGCAGCAAGGGAGGACAGGGGGCTGGAAACACCATATATTTT
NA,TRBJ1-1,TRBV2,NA,CASRATVEAFF,TGTGCCAGCAGAGCGACGGTGGAAGCTTTCTTT
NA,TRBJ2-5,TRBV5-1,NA,CASSIDRGGETQYF,TGCGCCAGCAGCATCGACAGGGGAGGGGAGACCCAGTACTTC
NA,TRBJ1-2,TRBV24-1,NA,CATSDPTASYGYTF,TGTGCCACCAGTGATCCGACAGCGTCCTATGGCTACACCTTC
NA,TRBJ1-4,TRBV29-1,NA,CSVQGPTNEKLFF,TGCAGCGTTCAGGGGCCGACTAATGAAAAACTGTTTTTT